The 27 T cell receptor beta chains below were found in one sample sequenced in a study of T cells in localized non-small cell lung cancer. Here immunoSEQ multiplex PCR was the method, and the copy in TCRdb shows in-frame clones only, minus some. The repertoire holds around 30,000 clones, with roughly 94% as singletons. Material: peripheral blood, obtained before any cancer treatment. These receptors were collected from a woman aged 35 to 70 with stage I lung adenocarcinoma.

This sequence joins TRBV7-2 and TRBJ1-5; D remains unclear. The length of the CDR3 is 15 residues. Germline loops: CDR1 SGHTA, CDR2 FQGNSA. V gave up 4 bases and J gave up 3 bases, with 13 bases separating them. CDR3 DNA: TGTGCCAGCAGCTCCCAGGAGGGCCACAATCAGCCCCAGCATTTT. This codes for CASSSQEGHNQPQHF. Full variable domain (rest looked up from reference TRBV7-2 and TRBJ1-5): GAGVSQSPSNKVTEKGKDVELRCDPISGHTALYWYRQSLGQGLEFLIYFQGNSAPDKSGLPSDRFSAERTGGSVSTLTIQRTQQEDSAVYLCASSSQEGHNQPQHFGDGTRLSIL.

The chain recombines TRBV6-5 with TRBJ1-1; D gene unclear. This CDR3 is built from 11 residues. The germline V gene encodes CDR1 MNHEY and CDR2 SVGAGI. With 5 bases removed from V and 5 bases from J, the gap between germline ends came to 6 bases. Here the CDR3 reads CASSRETEAFF. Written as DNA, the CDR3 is TGTGCCAGCAGTCGAGAAACTGAAGCTTTCTTT.

The CDR3 DNA is TGTGCCAGTAGCATGCCAGGGACTAGCGGGAGCCGCACAGATACGCAGTATTTT. This gives the protein CASSMPGTSGSRTDTQYF. V gene TRBV19 combines with J gene TRBJ2-3, with TRBD2 identical over 14 bases. This CDR3 contains 18 residues. V was pared by 6 bases and J by 1 base, with 9 bases of the junction left unmatched. CDR1 and CDR2 from the germline V gene are LNHDA and SQIVND (reference sequence).

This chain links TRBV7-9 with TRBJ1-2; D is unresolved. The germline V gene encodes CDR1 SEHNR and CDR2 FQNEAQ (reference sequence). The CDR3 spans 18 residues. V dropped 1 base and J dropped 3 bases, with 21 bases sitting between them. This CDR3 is CASSLEGRSTAKDYGYTF. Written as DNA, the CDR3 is TGTGCCAGCAGCTTAGAAGGGCGAAGTACAGCGAAAGACTATGGCTACACCTTC. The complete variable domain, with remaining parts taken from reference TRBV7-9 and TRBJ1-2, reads DTGVSQNPRHKITKRGQNVTFRCDPISEHNRLYWYRQTLGQGPEFLTYFQNEAQLEKSRLLSDRFSAERPKGSFSTLEIQRTEQGDSAMYLCASSLEGRSTAKDYGYTFGSGTRLTVV.

The CDR3 nucleotides read TGTGCCAGCAGCTTAGATTTTGCTAGCGGGCCCTCCCCGGGCTCCTACGAGCAGTACTTC. This encodes CASSLDFASGPSPGSYEQYF. This chain links TRBV11-2 with TRBJ2-7; 8 bases are a match to TRBD2. The J segment lost 0 bases and the V segment lost 0 bases, leaving 16 bases of the junction unmatched. From germline, CDR1 is SGHAT and CDR2 FQNNGV. The length of the CDR3 is 20 residues.

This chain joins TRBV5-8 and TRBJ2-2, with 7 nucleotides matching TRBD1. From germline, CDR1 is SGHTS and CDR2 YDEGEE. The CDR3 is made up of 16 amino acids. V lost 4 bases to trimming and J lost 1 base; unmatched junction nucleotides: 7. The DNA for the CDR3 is TGTGCCAGCAGCCTCGGGACAGAATTGAACACCGGGGAGCTGTTTTTT. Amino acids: CASSLGTELNTGELFF. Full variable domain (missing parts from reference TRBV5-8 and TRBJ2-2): EAGVTQSPTHLIKTRGQQATLRCSPISGHTSVYWYQQALGLGLQFLLWYDEGEERNRGNFPPRFSGRQFPNYSSELNVNALELEDSALYLCASSLGTELNTGELFFGEGSRLTVL.

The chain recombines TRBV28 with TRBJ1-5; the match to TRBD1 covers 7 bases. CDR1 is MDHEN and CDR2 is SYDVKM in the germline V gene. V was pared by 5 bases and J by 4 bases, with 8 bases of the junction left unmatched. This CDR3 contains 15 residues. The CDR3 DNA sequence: TGTGCCAGCAGTCCGGGGACAGTGAGAAATCAGCCCCAGCATTTT. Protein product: CASSPGTVRNQPQHF. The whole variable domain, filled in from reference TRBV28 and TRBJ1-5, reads DVKVTQSSRYLVKRTGEKVFLECVQDMDHENMFWYRQDPGLGLRLIYFSYDVKMKEKGDIPEGYSVSREKKERFSLILESASTNQTSMYLCASSPGTVRNQPQHFGDGTRLSIL.

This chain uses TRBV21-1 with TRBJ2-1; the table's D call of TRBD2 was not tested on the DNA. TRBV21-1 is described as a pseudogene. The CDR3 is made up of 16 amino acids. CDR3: CASSKDGGFRYNEQFF. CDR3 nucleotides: TGTGCCAGCAGCAAAGACGGGGGTTTCAGATACAATGAGCAGTTCTTC.

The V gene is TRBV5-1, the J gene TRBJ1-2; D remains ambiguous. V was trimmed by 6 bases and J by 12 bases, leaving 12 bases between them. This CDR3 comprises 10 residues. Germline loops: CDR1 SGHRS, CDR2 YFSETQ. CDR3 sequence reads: CASNSDGNTF. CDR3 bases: TGCGCCAGCAACTCTGACGGAAACACCTTC.

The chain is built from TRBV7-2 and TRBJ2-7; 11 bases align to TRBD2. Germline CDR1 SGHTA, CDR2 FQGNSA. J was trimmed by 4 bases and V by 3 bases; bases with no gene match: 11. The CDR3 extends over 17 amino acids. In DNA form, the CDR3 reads TGTGCCAGCAGCTTTTTAGCGGGGGGGGGCCGCTCTTACGAGCAGTACTTC. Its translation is CASSFLAGGGRSYEQYF.

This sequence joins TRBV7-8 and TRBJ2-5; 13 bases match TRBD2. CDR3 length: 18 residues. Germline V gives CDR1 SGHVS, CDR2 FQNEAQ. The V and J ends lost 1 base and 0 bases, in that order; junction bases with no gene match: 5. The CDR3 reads CASSLGLAGGLYQETQYF. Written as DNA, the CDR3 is TGTGCCAGCAGCTTAGGACTAGCGGGGGGCCTGTACCAAGAGACCCAGTACTTC. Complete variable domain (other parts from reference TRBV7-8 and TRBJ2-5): GAGVSQSPRYKVAKRGQDVALRCDPISGHVSLFWYQQALGQGPEFLTYFQNEAQLDKSGLPSDRFFAERPEGSVSTLKIQRTQQEDSAVYLCASSLGLAGGLYQETQYFGPGTRLLVL.

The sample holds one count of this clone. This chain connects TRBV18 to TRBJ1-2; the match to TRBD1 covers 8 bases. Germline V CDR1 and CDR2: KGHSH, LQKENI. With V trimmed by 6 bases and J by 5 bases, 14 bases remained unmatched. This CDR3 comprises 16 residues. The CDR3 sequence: CASSQHRDRTLYGYTF. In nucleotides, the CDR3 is TGTGCCAGCTCCCAGCACCGGGACAGGACCCTTTATGGCTACACCTTC.

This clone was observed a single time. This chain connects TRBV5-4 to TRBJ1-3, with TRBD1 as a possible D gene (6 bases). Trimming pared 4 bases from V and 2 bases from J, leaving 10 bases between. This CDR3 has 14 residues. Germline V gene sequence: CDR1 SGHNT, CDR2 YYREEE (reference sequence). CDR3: CASSKGQTGNTIYF. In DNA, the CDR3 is TGTGCCAGCAGCAAGGGACAAACTGGAAACACCATATATTTT.

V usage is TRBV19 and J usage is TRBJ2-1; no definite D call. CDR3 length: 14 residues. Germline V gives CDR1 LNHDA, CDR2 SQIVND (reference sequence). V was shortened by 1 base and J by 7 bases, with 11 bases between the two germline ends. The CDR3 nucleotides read TGTGCCAGTAGTATAGTTGGTGTAGTAAATGAGCAGTTCTTC. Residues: CASSIVGVVNEQFF. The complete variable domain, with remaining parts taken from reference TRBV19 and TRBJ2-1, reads DGGITQSPKYLFRKEGQNVTLSCEQNLNHDAMYWYRQDPGQGLRLIYYSQIVNDFQKGDIAEGYSVSREKKESFPLTVTSAQKNPTAFYLCASSIVGVVNEQFFGPGTRLTVL.

CDR3: CASSKGTPPGAAQHF. CDR3 nucleotides: TGTGCCAGTAGTAAAGGGACCCCACCTGGGGCTGCCCAGCATTTT. This chain connects TRBV19 to TRBJ1-5, with D tentatively TRBD1 (5 bases). CDR1 and CDR2 from the germline V gene are LNHDA and SQIVND (reference sequence). The CDR3 covers 15 residues. V was cut by 4 bases and J by 11 bases, with 21 bases left in between.

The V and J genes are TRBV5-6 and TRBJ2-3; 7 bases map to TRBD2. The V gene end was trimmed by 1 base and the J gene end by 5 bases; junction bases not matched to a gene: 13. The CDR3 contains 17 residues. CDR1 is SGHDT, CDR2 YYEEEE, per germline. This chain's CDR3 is CASSLSLIAGAGDTQYF. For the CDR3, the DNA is TGTGCCAGCAGCTTGTCCCTCATTGCGGGAGCTGGAGATACGCAGTATTTT.

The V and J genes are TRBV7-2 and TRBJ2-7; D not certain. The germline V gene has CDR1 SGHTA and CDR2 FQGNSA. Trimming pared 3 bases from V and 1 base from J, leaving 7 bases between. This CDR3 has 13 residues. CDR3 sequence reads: CASSLGMSYEQYF. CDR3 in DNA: TGTGCCAGCAGCTTGGGGATGTCCTACGAGCAGTACTTC.

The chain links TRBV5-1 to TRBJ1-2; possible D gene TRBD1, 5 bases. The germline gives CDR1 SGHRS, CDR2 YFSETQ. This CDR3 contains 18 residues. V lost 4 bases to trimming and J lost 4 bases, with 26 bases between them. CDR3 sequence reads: CASSTGTARGWFGYGYTF. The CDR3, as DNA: TGCGCCAGCAGCACCGGGACGGCCAGAGGGTGGTTCGGCTATGGCTACACCTTC. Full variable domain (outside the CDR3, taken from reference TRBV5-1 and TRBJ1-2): KAGVTQTPRYLIKTRGQQVTLSCSPISGHRSVSWYQQTPGQGLQFLFEYFSETQRNKGNFPGRFSGRQFSNSRSEMNVSTLELGDSALYLCASSTGTARGWFGYGYTFGSGTRLTVV.

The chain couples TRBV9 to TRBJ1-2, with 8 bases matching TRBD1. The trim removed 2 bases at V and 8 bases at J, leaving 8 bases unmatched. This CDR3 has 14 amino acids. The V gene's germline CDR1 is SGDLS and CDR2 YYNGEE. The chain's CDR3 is CASSVIQGEEGYTF. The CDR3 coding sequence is TGTGCCAGCAGCGTTATACAGGGGGAGGAAGGCTACACCTTC.

CDR3 DNA sequence: TGTGCCAGCAGCCTCAGGGTGGGCAATCAGCCCCAGCATTTT. Amino acid sequence: CASSLRVGNQPQHF. The chain links TRBV28 to TRBJ1-5; possibly TRBD1 for D (5 bases). Trimming stripped 6 bases from V and 2 bases from J, with 11 bases between. This CDR3 spans 14 amino acids. Germline CDR1 MDHEN, CDR2 SYDVKM.

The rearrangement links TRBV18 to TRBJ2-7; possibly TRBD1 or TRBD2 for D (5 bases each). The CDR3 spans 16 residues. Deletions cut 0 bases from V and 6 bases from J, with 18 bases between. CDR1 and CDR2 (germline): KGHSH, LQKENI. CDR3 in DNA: TGTGCCAGCTCACCACCAATAGGAGGAACGACAGCCGAGCAGTACTTC. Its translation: CASSPPIGGTTAEQYF.

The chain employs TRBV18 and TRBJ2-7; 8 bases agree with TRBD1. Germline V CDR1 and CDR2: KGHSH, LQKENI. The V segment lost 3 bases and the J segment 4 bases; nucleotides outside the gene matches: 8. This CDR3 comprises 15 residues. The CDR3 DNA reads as TGTGCCAGCTCACCCCAGGGGGCAACACTATACGAGCAGTACTTC. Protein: CASSPQGATLYEQYF.

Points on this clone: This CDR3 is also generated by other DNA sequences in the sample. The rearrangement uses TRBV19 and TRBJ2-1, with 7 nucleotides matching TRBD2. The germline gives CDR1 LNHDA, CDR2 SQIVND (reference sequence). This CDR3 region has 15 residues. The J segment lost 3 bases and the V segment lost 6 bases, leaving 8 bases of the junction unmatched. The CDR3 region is CASRMGGIFYNEQFF. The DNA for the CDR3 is TGTGCCAGTAGAATGGGGGGGATATTCTACAATGAGCAGTTCTTC.

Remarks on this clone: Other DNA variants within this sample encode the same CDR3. The CDR3 DNA is TGTGCCAGCAGTCAAAACACTGAAGCTTTCTTT. Translating gives CASSQNTEAFF. The chain links TRBV7-2 to TRBJ1-1; D is ambiguous. With 6 bases removed from V and 2 bases from J, the gap between germline ends came to 4 bases. The V gene's germline CDR1 is SGHTA and CDR2 FQGNSA. This CDR3 spans 11 amino acids.

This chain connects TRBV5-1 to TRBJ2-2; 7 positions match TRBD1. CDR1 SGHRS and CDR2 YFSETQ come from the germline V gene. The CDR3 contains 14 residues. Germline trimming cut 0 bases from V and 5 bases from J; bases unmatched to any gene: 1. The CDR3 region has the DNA TGCGCCAGCAGCTTGGCACAGGGGACCGGGGAGCTGTTTTTT. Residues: CASSLAQGTGELFF.

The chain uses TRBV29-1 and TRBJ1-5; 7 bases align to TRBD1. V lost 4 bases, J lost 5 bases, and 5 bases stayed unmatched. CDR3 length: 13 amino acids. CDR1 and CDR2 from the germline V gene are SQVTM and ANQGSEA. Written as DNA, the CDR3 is TGCAGCGTTGCTGAGCAGGGGGATCAGCCCCAGCATTTT. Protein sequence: CSVAEQGDQPQHF.

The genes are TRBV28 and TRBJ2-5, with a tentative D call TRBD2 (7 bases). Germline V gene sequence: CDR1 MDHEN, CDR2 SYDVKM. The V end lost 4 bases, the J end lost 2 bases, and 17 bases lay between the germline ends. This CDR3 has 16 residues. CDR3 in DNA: TGTGCCAGCAGTTGGGGGGGGGCAGGCCGACAAGAGACCCAGTACTTC. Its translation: CASSWGGAGRQETQYF.